The present T cell receptor (beta chain) was sequenced within a study of blood T cell repertoires in COVID-19. Study information: Whether acute or convalescent, the COVID-19 samples came from the United States, Italy and Spain.

Ages ranged from roughly 18 to 100 years, with residence in about two dozen US areas. Participants' own reports of clinical history determined their cohort assignment. In the source study's methods: Estimates of nucleated cell counts were drawn from the amplification of reference gene primers. Only in-frame clones appear in the TCRdb table, and some are missing; sequencing was by immunoSEQ multiplex PCR. The DNA was the basis for D and trimming; V, J and clone size are from that table. The data hold 160,000 or so clones, with 70% to 90% observed a single time. Trimming left V 2 bases short and J 5 bases short, with 12 bases between. Per germline, CDR1 SGHTA and CDR2 FQGNSA. The CDR3 has 14 amino acids.

The chain employs TRBV7-2 and TRBJ2-5; D is possibly TRBD2 (5 bases). Sequenced material: PBMCs or T cells enriched from blood (not recorded which). The receptor's source is a man aged 40-50 years who had recovered from COVID-19. The CDR3 region is CASSLIASLETQYF. CDR3 in DNA: TGTGCCAGCAGCTTAATCGCTAGCTTGGAGACCCAGTACTTC.